This T cell receptor beta chain is drawn from a study of blood T cells in healthy people across ages. This clonotype was counted ten times or more. Antigen unknown. Primers used in a second PCR of roughly 7 to 12 cycles were a sample-barcoded 5' primer and a J-beta primer mix. Every sample produced at least 2.5 million CDR3-containing paired-end reads. Using its own MiXCR run on the 5' RACE reads, TCRdb lists one record per CDR3 protein. The sample holds some 900,000 distinct CDR3 sequences; 29% are singletons and the top ten take roughly 17%. Study-wide results and limits: Donor CMV status, an unknown factor, possibly confounded changes in expanded clonotypes.

This clonotype was obtained from a woman older than 75 in good health. The sequenced sample consisted of blood.

The CDR3 here is CASHDGAHPETQYF. The DNA of the CDR3 is TGTGCCAGTCACGACGGGGCTCACCCAGAGACCCAGTACTTC. V gene TRBV27 combines with J gene TRBJ2-5; D could derive from TRBD1 or TRBD2 (5 bases each). The CDR3 has 14 amino acids. The germline CDR1 and CDR2 sequences are MNHEY and SMNVEV (reference sequence). Trimming took off 9 bases at V and 4 bases at J, with 18 bases between the two ends.